This entry concerns a single TCR beta chain. No antigen is known for it. The sample comes from a study of blood T cells in healthy people across ages. A second PCR of about 7 to 11 cycles used a sample-barcoded 5' primer and a J-beta primer mix. TCRdb re-analysed the 5' RACE reads in MiXCR, keeping a single row per CDR3 protein. The sample records around 1,500,000 distinct CDR3 sequences, 28% being singletons. General study points: Comparison with aged donors showed that long-lived donors had more naive CD4+ cells and higher diversity.

Germline CDR1 MDHEN, CDR2 SYDVKM. The CDR3 is 18 amino acids. The gene calls are TRBV28 and TRBJ2-5, with TRBD2 matching 9 bases. The J call is in doubt because the DNA end fits TRBJ2-7 better. Sequencing was carried out using blood. The TCR sequence derives from a woman aged 25 to 39 in good health. The CDR3 DNA reads as TGTGCCAGCAGTTCTGCAGCGGGGGGCCTGAATCCCCCCTACGAGCAGTACTTC. Protein sequence: CASSSAAGGLNPPYEQYF.